Given below is one T cell receptor beta chain in context. Germline V gene data show CDR1 as SEHNR and CDR2 as FQNEAQ (reference sequence). This CDR3 has 19 amino acids. V dropped 4 bases and J dropped 9; count of bases not matched to a gene: 18. The data were taken from a study of T cell changes during pregnancy in multiple sclerosis. Method: immunoSEQ multiplex PCR; TCRdb's copy keeps in-frame clones and lacks some. There are about 48,000 clones in the sample; approximately 85% occur only once, and 1% to 1.5% lies in the top ten. This chain links TRBV7-9 with TRBJ2-2; TRBD2 matches 12 bases. Sample: CD4+ T cells from peripheral blood mononuclear cells, taken in the second trimester of pregnancy. This clonotype originated in a female donor with multiple sclerosis, enrolled in a pregnancy study. The CDR3 spells CASSSPGTSGPMSARELFF. CDR3 bases: TGTGCCAGCAGCTCCCCCGGGACTAGCGGGCCCATGAGCGCCCGGGAGCTGTTTTTT.